The 27 T cell receptor beta chains listed next were all sequenced from one sample in a study of shared clonotypes between healthy human individuals. Repertoires were generated with immunoSEQ multiplex PCR, while TCRdb's copy carries only in-frame clones and drops some. The data contain about 120,000 clones, 68% of them singletons. Material for sequencing was memory CD8+ T cells sorted from blood. The subset is: CD45RO+ cells pooled with CCR7-negative TemRA cells. These receptors were taken from a woman aged 25 to 39 in good health.

This clone was seen once. V usage is TRBV5-1 and J usage is TRBJ2-5; D is possibly TRBD2 (7 bases). Looked up from germline, CDR1 is SGHRS and CDR2 is YFSETQ. V shed 0 bases and J shed 5 bases, with 14 bases lying between them. The CDR3 has 15 residues. CDR3 in amino acids: CASSLAGGPRETQYF. As DNA, the CDR3 is TGCGCCAGCAGCTTGGCCGGGGGGCCACGGGAGACCCAGTACTTC. The full variable domain, rest sourced from reference TRBV5-1 and TRBJ2-5, is KAGVTQTPRYLIKTRGQQVTLSCSPISGHRSVSWYQQTPGQGLQFLFEYFSETQRNKGNFPGRFSGRQFSNSRSEMNVSTLELGDSALYLCASSLAGGPRETQYFGPGTRLLVL.

The chain recombines TRBV21-1 with TRBJ1-1. TRBV21-1 is classified as a pseudogene. The CDR3 runs 17 residues. CDR3 bases: TGTGCCAGCAGCAGAAGATGGAACGGACCGCAGAACACTGAAGCTTTCTTT. It yields the protein CASSRRWNGPQNTEAFF.

The chain recombines TRBV28 with TRBJ2-3, with D tentatively TRBD2 (6 bases). With 5 bases removed from V and 2 bases from J, the gap between germline ends came to 14 bases. This CDR3 comprises 15 residues. From germline, CDR1 is MDHEN and CDR2 SYDVKM. The CDR3 region is CASSPGGSSTDTQYF. The DNA of the CDR3 is TGTGCCAGCAGTCCAGGAGGGTCCTCCACAGATACGCAGTATTTT.

This clone came up once. The gene calls are TRBV9 and TRBJ2-7, with TRBD2 matching 14 bases. Trimming took 4 bases from V and 10 from J; bases not matched to a gene: 28. This CDR3 has 21 amino acids. Germline CDR1 is SGDLS and CDR2 is YYNGEE. CDR3 loop: CASSTPREGLAGEEARRQQYF. As DNA, the CDR3 is TGTGCCAGCAGCACCCCCCGGGAGGGACTAGCGGGAGAGGAAGCCCGCCGCCAACAGTACTTC.

V gene TRBV10-3 combines with J gene TRBJ1-4; D gene uncertain. The V and J ends lost 10 bases and 4 bases respectively, with 10 bases between them. This CDR3 is built from 12 residues. Looked up from germline, CDR1 is ENHRY and CDR2 is SYGVKD. Written as DNA, the CDR3 is TGTGCCACGGGGATAGGTAATGAAAAACTGTTTTTT. Encoded protein: CATGIGNEKLFF.

This clone was counted a few times. The same CDR3 is also encoded by other DNA sequences in this sample. V usage is TRBV5-1 and J usage is TRBJ2-7; either TRBD1 or TRBD2 may fit D (6 bases each). CDR1 is SGHRS, CDR2 YFSETQ, per germline. This CDR3 comprises 13 residues. Deletions cut 0 bases from V and 6 bases from J, with 10 bases between. CDR3 DNA sequence: TGCGCCAGCAGCTTGGGTTCGGGGGCCGAGCAGTACTTC. Translating it yields CASSLGSGAEQYF.

The V gene is TRBV29-1, the J gene TRBJ1-1; 8 bases match TRBD1. J lost 1 base, V lost 6 bases, and 7 bases had no gene match. The germline V gene encodes CDR1 SQVTM and CDR2 ANQGSEA. The CDR3 length is 14 residues. The CDR3 DNA is TGCAGCGTGACAGGGGAAAACACGAACACTGAAGCTTTCTTT. It specifies CSVTGENTNTEAFF.

V usage is TRBV19 and J usage is TRBJ2-3, with a weak D call TRBD2 (6 bases). V lost 2 bases to trimming and J lost 1 base, with 10 bases between them. In germline, CDR1 is LNHDA, CDR2 SQIVND (reference sequence). This CDR3 region has 15 residues. The CDR3 sequence is CASSIWAGRTDTQYF. The CDR3 coding sequence is TGTGCCAGTAGTATATGGGCGGGACGCACAGATACGCAGTATTTT.

This clone has only one observation. This chain joins TRBV27 and TRBJ2-7, with D uncertain. V lost 6 bases, J lost 3 bases, and 12 bases lay in between. The CDR3 is 13 amino acids. Germline CDR1 and CDR2: MNHEY and SMNVEV (reference sequence). The DNA of the CDR3 is TGTGCCAGCAGCGAGTATTGGGGCTACGAGCAGTACTTC. Its protein product is CASSEYWGYEQYF.

This chain uses TRBV6-1 with TRBJ2-2; D gene uncertain. The CDR3 totals 16 residues. Germline V gives CDR1 MNHNS, CDR2 SASEGT. V gave up 1 base and J gave up 6 bases, with 15 bases separating them. The CDR3 DNA reads TGTGCCAGCAGTGAAGTCTTCGGCAGTGGGGCCGGGGAGCTGTTTTTT. Translation gives CASSEVFGSGAGELFF.

This clone is labeled medium-sized. The V gene is TRBV5-5, the J gene TRBJ2-1, with 9 positions matching TRBD1. The CDR3 loop spans 16 amino acids. V trimming: 2 bases; J trimming: 3 bases; junction bases outside the gene matches: 6. Germline CDR1 and CDR2: SGHKS and YYEKEE (reference sequence). The CDR3 DNA reads TGTGCCAGCAGCTTACCAACAGGGGGCCTCTACAATGAGCAGTTCTTC. Its translation: CASSLPTGGLYNEQFF.

This clone was picked up a small number of times. The J gene is TRBJ2-7, the V gene TRBV27; 10 bases align to TRBD2. The CDR3 totals 18 residues. Germline-derived CDR1 and CDR2 are MNHEY and SMNVEV (reference sequence). The V segment lost 8 bases and the J segment 7 bases; nucleotides outside the gene matches: 23. The CDR3 DNA reads TGTGCCAGCGCCGTGAAATCTCTCGGGATAGCGGGAGGAGGGGAGCAGTACTTC. This encodes CASAVKSLGIAGGGEQYF.

This clone was counted between two and nine times. The rearrangement uses TRBV9 and TRBJ2-3; D not certain. Germline V CDR1 and CDR2: SGDLS, YYNGEE. This CDR3 spans 15 amino acids. The V end was cut by 0 bases, the J end by 3 bases, with 11 bases between. CDR3 protein: CASSVDVERTDTQYF. Written as DNA, the CDR3 is TGTGCCAGCAGCGTAGATGTGGAGCGTACAGATACGCAGTATTTT.

This clone was observed many times. The J gene is TRBJ1-1, the V gene TRBV6-1, with D possibly matching TRBD1 (5 bases). The V and J ends lost 1 base and 6 bases respectively, with 18 bases between them. This CDR3 is 16 amino acids long. Germline V lookup: CDR1 MNHNS, CDR2 SASEGT. The CDR3 is CASSEGVAGLRAEAFF. The CDR3 nucleotides are TGTGCCAGCAGTGAAGGAGTGGCGGGGCTTAGGGCTGAAGCTTTCTTT.

The chain recombines TRBV4-1 with TRBJ2-1; 15 bases line up with TRBD2. The CDR3 is 21 residues long. Germline V CDR1 and CDR2: MGHRA, YSYEKL. Trimming removed 4 bases from V and 3 bases from J; junction bases left unmatched: 16. The CDR3 here is CASSPRTPWGLAGGFYNEQFF. In DNA, the CDR3 is TGCGCCAGCAGCCCACGAACCCCTTGGGGACTAGCGGGAGGATTCTACAATGAGCAGTTCTTC.

This clone occurred a few times. The J gene is TRBJ1-1, the V gene TRBV19; possible D gene TRBD1, 6 bases. The germline V gene encodes CDR1 LNHDA and CDR2 SQIVND (reference sequence). The CDR3 has 15 amino acids. The V end lost 2 bases, the J end lost 6 bases, and 16 bases lay between the germline ends. CDR3 nucleotides: TGTGCCAGTAGTATATCCCCCAGCGCAGGGGCTGAAGCTTTCTTT. Protein product: CASSISPSAGAEAFF. The complete variable domain, with remaining parts taken from reference TRBV19 and TRBJ1-1, reads DGGITQSPKYLFRKEGQNVTLSCEQNLNHDAMYWYRQDPGQGLRLIYYSQIVNDFQKGDIAEGYSVSREKKESFPLTVTSAQKNPTAFYLCASSISPSAGAEAFFGQGTRLTVV.

The genes are TRBV7-9 and TRBJ2-1; a weak D match, TRBD2 (6 bases). Germline-derived CDR1 and CDR2 are SEHNR and FQNEAQ (reference sequence). Trimming removed 4 bases from V and 9 bases from J, with 22 bases in between. The CDR3 extends over 16 amino acids. Written as DNA, the CDR3 is TGTGCCAGCAGCTCCAACCTCTTCGGGAGTGCGCTTGAGCAGTTCTTC. Translation gives CASSSNLFGSALEQFF.

This clone was observed once. A much larger clone lies one base from this, so it may be a read error. Other DNA sequences of this sample code for an identical CDR3. The chain has TRBV9 and TRBJ1-1; D remains unclear. Trimming stripped 0 bases from V and 5 bases from J, with 11 bases between. There are 14 residues in the CDR3. CDR1 SGDLS and CDR2 YYNGEE come from the germline V gene. The CDR3 DNA reads as TGTGCCAGCAGCGTAGCTTGGGGATCGACTGAAGCTTTCTTT. Its translation: CASSVAWGSTEAFF.

The chain uses TRBV19 and TRBJ2-4; 10 bases agree with TRBD1. The trim removed 5 bases at V and 7 bases at J, leaving 2 bases unmatched. CDR3 size: 13 residues. CDR1 and CDR2 from the germline V gene are LNHDA and SQIVND (reference sequence). The CDR3 DNA sequence: TGTGCCAGTAGTGGGACAGGGGTGAACATTCAGTACTTC. It specifies CASSGTGVNIQYF.

The chain carries TRBV18 and TRBJ1-1; no reliable D call. The CDR3 loop spans 13 amino acids. Trimming pared 4 bases from V and 3 bases from J, leaving 9 bases between. Germline values: CDR1 KGHSH, CDR2 LQKENI. The CDR3 protein is CASSLRADTEAFF. CDR3 nucleotides: TGTGCCAGCTCACTCCGCGCGGACACTGAAGCTTTCTTT.

The DNA of the CDR3 is TGTGCCAGCAGCCTGATCCTAAGCTACGAGCAGTACTTC. This encodes CASSLILSYEQYF. This rearrangement joins TRBV6-1 to TRBJ2-7; D is uncertain. Germline loops: CDR1 MNHNS, CDR2 SASEGT. V lost 6 bases to trimming and J lost 3 bases, with 12 bases between them. The CDR3 runs 13 residues.

The V and J genes are TRBV5-1 and TRBJ2-3; tentatively, D is TRBD1 or TRBD2 (5 bases each). Germline loops: CDR1 SGHRS, CDR2 YFSETQ. The CDR3 is made up of 16 amino acids. Trimming took off 7 bases at V and 2 bases at J, with 20 bases between the two ends. The CDR3 DNA is TGCGCCAGCGGAGGTCTGATGGGGCCGCCCACAGATACGCAGTATTTT. Its protein product is CASGGLMGPPTDTQYF. The complete variable domain, with remaining parts taken from reference TRBV5-1 and TRBJ2-3, reads KAGVTQTPRYLIKTRGQQVTLSCSPISGHRSVSWYQQTPGQGLQFLFEYFSETQRNKGNFPGRFSGRQFSNSRSEMNVSTLELGDSALYLCASGGLMGPPTDTQYFGPGTRLTVL.

This CDR3 reads CASSLGLAGAIYEQYF. The CDR3 DNA sequence: TGTGCCAGCAGCTTGGGACTAGCGGGAGCCATCTACGAGCAGTACTTC. The chain recombines TRBV5-6 with TRBJ2-7; 12 positions agree with TRBD2. This CDR3 is built from 16 residues. Unmatched junction bases numbered 4, after V lost 0 bases and J lost 3 bases. Germline assignment: CDR1 SGHDT and CDR2 YYEEEE.

The gene calls are TRBV19 and TRBJ1-5; possible D gene TRBD1, 5 bases. Per germline, CDR1 LNHDA and CDR2 SQIVND (reference sequence). V lost 7 bases and J 5 bases, leaving 15 bases between the germline ends. The CDR3 is 14 amino acids. The CDR3 here is CASMWLTGDQPQHF. CDR3 DNA sequence: TGTGCCAGTATGTGGCTAACAGGTGATCAGCCCCAGCATTTT.

The genes are TRBV23-1 and TRBJ1-1; 7 bases line up with TRBD1. TRBV23-1 is an ORF for which the function is uncertain. This CDR3 spans 12 amino acids. Trimming removed 6 bases from V and 6 bases from J; junction bases left unmatched: 4. In DNA, the CDR3 is TGCGCCAGCAGAGCGGGGACAGCTGAAGCTTTCTTT. Its protein is CASRAGTAEAFF.

The rearrangement uses TRBV6-4 and TRBJ2-1, with 10 nucleotides matching TRBD1. This CDR3 is built from 16 residues. V lost 0 bases and J lost 6; bases outside the gene matches: 5. Germline V gives CDR1 MRHNA, CDR2 SNTAGT. This chain's CDR3 is CASSDSGQGDRNEQFF. The CDR3, as DNA: TGTGCCAGCAGTGACTCCGGACAGGGGGATCGCAATGAGCAGTTCTTC.

The J gene is TRBJ2-7, the V gene TRBV25-1; 9 bases map to TRBD1. CDR1 and CDR2 from the germline V gene are MGHDK and SYGVNS. The CDR3 sequence is 16 residues long. After removal of 1 base from V and 1 base from J, the junction contained 5 bases not matched to a gene. This CDR3 reads CASSESGTGLSYEQYF. The CDR3, as DNA: TGTGCCAGCAGTGAATCCGGGACAGGGCTGTCCTACGAGCAGTACTTC.